A selection of T cell receptor beta chains follows, all from one sample in a study of monozygotic twins with inflammatory bowel disease. TCRdb reprocessed the 5' RACE reads, keeping one entry per CDR3 protein, no DNA. The data show about 350,000 distinct CDR3 sequences, and the top ten clones hold 2% to 2.5%. The sequenced sample was blood. Receptors were obtained from a human donor with ulcerative colitis or Crohn's disease, or a healthy co-twin of an affected twin (not recorded which). Both conserved end residues are part of each CDR3. The order of the fields is J gene, V gene, CDR3 protein.

J gene: TRBJ2-2; V gene: TRBV25-1; CDR3 protein: CASTKTGVTGELFF
J gene: TRBJ1-1; V gene: TRBV2; CDR3 protein: CASSGTGAPGEAFF
J gene: TRBJ2-1; V gene: TRBV10-3; CDR3 protein: CAISESMGEQFF
J gene: TRBJ2-1; V gene: TRBV20-1; CDR3 protein: CSAPVGARPFEQFF
J gene: TRBJ2-1; V gene: TRBV28; CDR3 protein: CASSRLRTSEHNEQFF
J gene: TRBJ2-2; V gene: TRBV6-1; CDR3 protein: CASSRGLAGGGELFF
J gene: TRBJ2-1; V gene: TRBV12-3/TRBV12-4; CDR3 protein: CAGSFPGLGGGSYNEQFF
J gene: TRBJ2-3; V gene: TRBV5-1; CDR3 protein: CASSSQDPLDTQYF
J gene: TRBJ2-6; V gene: TRBV6-1; CDR3 protein: CATCPGQGAGANVLTF
J gene: TRBJ2-1; V gene: TRBV7-6; CDR3 protein: CASSLGWGSEQFF